A selection of T cell receptor beta chains follows, all from one sample in a study of cytomegalovirus exposure and HLA in healthy donors. Clones were sequenced by immunoSEQ multiplex PCR, and TCRdb holds only the in-frame ones, with some missing. The sample includes about 280,000 clones, 65% to 90% of them seen just once. Material: PBMCs. Receptors were obtained from a woman between 18 and 30 years old in good health and CMV-seronegative. The CDR3 runs from the conserved cysteine through the conserved F or W. Each record gives: D gene, J gene, V gene, clone size, CDR3 DNA, CDR3 protein. D genes are given only for firm matches. Clone size is given for some rows only: seen once, a few or many times, or a class if the clone is expanded.

>TRBD1|TRBJ1-2|TRBV25-1|.
TGTGCCAGCAGTGGGACAGGGGGCGGCGGCTACACCTTC
CASSGTGGGGYTF
>.|TRBJ1-5|TRBV5-1|.
TGCGCCAGCAGCTTGGCCTCAGGGGTCAATCAGCCCCAGCATTTT
CASSLASGVNQPQHF
>TRBD1|TRBJ1-4|TRBV12-5|.
TGTGCTAGTGGTTGGGTAACAGGGGGCTCAAATGAAAAACTGTTTTTT
CASGWVTGGSNEKLFF
>.|TRBJ2-7|TRBV27|.
TGTGCCAGCAGTCAGTACCCTTTCTCCTACGAGCAGTACTTC
CASSQYPFSYEQYF
>.|TRBJ1-2|TRBV19|.
TGTGCCAGTAGTATATCAGCGACAGATGGATATGGCTACACCTTC
CASSISATDGYGYTF
>.|TRBJ1-5|TRBV10-3|.
TGTGCCATCAGTGACCCAGAGGGAGGCGGGCAGCCCCAGCATTTT
CAISDPEGGGQPQHF
>.|TRBJ2-5|TRBV9|.
TGTGCCAGCAGCGTAGCGGGAGCCTTACAAGAGACCCAGTACTTC
CASSVAGALQETQYF
>.|TRBJ2-7|TRBV28|.
TGTGCCAGCAGTTTAGGGGGCCACTCCTACGAGCAGTACTTC
CASSLGGHSYEQYF
>TRBD1|TRBJ1-5|TRBV6-5|.
TGTGCCAGCAGTTACTCGGGGACAGGGGGCAATCAGCCCCAGCATTTT
CASSYSGTGGNQPQHF
>TRBD2|TRBJ2-1|TRBV2|.
TGTGCCAGCAGTGGAGGACTAGCGGGGGGGCACACAATCAATACGCGTAACAATGAGCAGTTCTTC
CASSGGLAGGHTINTRNNEQFF
>TRBD1|TRBJ2-7|TRBV25-1|few
TGTGCCAGCAGTGAAGGGGGAGCCAGGGGGCTCCCGGACGAGCAGTACTTC
CASSEGGARGLPDEQYF
>TRBD2|TRBJ2-7|TRBV7-9|.
TGTGCCAGCAGCCCGGCGGGGGGGGAACAGTACTTC
CASSPAGGEQYF
>TRBD2|TRBJ2-3|TRBV7-3|.
TGTGCCAGCAGCGCCGGACTAGCGAGCACAGATACGCAGTATTTT
CASSAGLASTDTQYF
>TRBD2|TRBJ2-1|TRBV29-1|.
TGCAGCGTTGATGGCCGACCGACTAGCGGGGGACAGTTCTTC
CSVDGRPTSGGQFF